This T cell receptor beta chain was recorded in a study of CD8+ T cells in alopecia areata. Background on the study: The duration of tofacitinib was 6 to 18 months, with 6 months off drug afterward.

The treatment is: oral pan-JAK inhibitor, 5-10 mg twice daily. TCR sequencing used cDNA made by reverse transcription of extracted RNA. The method was immunoSEQ multiplex PCR; TCRdb's version includes in-frame clones alone and lacks a portion of them. The table includes roughly 190,000 clones, 45% to 65% detected once. V gave up 4 bases and J gave up 5 bases; unmatched junction bases: 11. The CDR3 length is 17 residues. Looked up from germline, CDR1 is SGHTA and CDR2 is FQGNSA. Specimen: CD4+ T cells sorted from blood, collected at week 4, from a patient treated with tofacitinib. This TCR was sampled from a human donor with alopecia areata. V and J are TRBV7-2 and TRBJ2-5, with 12 bases fitting TRBD2. CDR3 nucleotide sequence: TGTGCCAGCAGCTCCGAACCTAGCGGGAGGGCCTATGAGACCCAGTACTTC. Translation gives CASSSEPSGRAYETQYF.